Listed below are T cell receptor beta chains from one sample, sequenced in a study of blood T cell repertoires in COVID-19. Profiling relied on immunoSEQ multiplex PCR, and the TCRdb table lists in-frame clones only, not all of them. Of hundreds of thousands of clones in the sample, roughly 80% are singletons; the top ten hold around an eighth. The sample taken for sequencing was peripheral blood. The origin of the receptors is a woman aged 55-69 years with active or convalescent COVID-19. Each CDR3 is given with its conserved first and last residue. A D gene is named only where the DNA matches it firmly. Clone size appears in some rows only: once, few, many, or a class for an expanded clone.

size: NA
J: TRBJ1-2
V: TRBV7-9
D: NA
CDR3: CASSLMMGDDMRGYTF
DNA: TGTGCCAGCAGCTTAATGATGGGAGATGACATGCGGGGCTACACCTTC

size: NA
J: TRBJ1-2
V: TRBV7-2
D: NA
CDR3: CASSPYRYGYTF
DNA: TGTGCCAGCAGCCCCTACCGATATGGCTACACCTTC

size: NA
J: TRBJ1-2
V: TRBV6-5
D: NA
CDR3: CASSFRGYTF
DNA: TGTGCCAGCAGTTTCAGGGGCTACACCTTC

size: NA
J: TRBJ2-1
V: TRBV5-1
D: TRBD2
CDR3: CATDGVQTGGNEQFF
DNA: TGCGCCACCGACGGGGTCCAAACGGGGGGCAATGAGCAGTTCTTC

size: once
J: TRBJ2-5
V: TRBV18
D: TRBD1
CDR3: CASSPRTGYQETQYF
DNA: TGTGCCAGCTCACCCCGGACAGGGTACCAAGAGACCCAGTACTTC

size: few
J: TRBJ2-7
V: TRBV10-2
D: NA
CDR3: CASSDGRTYEQYF
DNA: TGCGCCAGCAGTGACGGTCGAACCTACGAGCAGTACTTC

size: NA
J: TRBJ1-6
V: TRBV4-1
D: NA
CDR3: CASSQDPGSSYNSPLHF
DNA: TGCGCCAGCAGCCAAGACCCTGGCAGCTCCTATAATTCACCCCTCCACTTT

size: NA
J: TRBJ1-1
V: TRBV6-5
D: NA
CDR3: CASSGQSNTEAFF
DNA: TGTGCCAGCAGCGGACAGTCGAACACTGAAGCTTTCTTT

size: NA
J: TRBJ1-4
V: TRBV10-3
D: TRBD1
CDR3: CAIRSRTGDEKLFF
DNA: TGTGCCATCAGGAGTCGGACAGGGGATGAAAAACTGTTTTTT

size: NA
J: TRBJ1-5
V: TRBV4-1
D: NA
CDR3: CASSQGRYSNQPQHF
DNA: TGCGCCAGCAGCCAGGGCAGATATAGCAATCAGCCCCAGCATTTT

size: NA
J: TRBJ2-5
V: TRBV11-2
D: NA
CDR3: CASSPTGTQYF
DNA: TGTGCCAGCAGCCCCACGGGGACCCAGTACTTC

size: NA
J: TRBJ1-2
V: TRBV2
D: NA
CDR3: CASSDLKVGNYGYTF
DNA: TGTGCCAGCAGTGACCTTAAGGTCGGGAACTATGGCTACACCTTC

size: NA
J: TRBJ2-4
V: TRBV15
D: TRBD1
CDR3: CATSRGTGGGHGIQYF
DNA: TGTGCCACCAGCAGGGGGACAGGGGGCGGTCACGGCATTCAGTACTTC

size: NA
J: TRBJ1-3
V: TRBV4-3
D: NA
CDR3: CASSPLLRDTIYF
DNA: TGCGCCAGCAGCCCCCTCTTGAGGGACACCATATATTTT

size: few
J: TRBJ2-5
V: TRBV10-1
D: NA
CDR3: CASSEGSPAGTQYF
DNA: TGCGCCAGCAGTGAAGGCAGCCCCGCGGGGACCCAGTACTTC

size: NA
J: TRBJ1-2
V: TRBV27
D: NA
CDR3: CASTSWGDNYGYTF
DNA: TGTGCCAGCACCAGCTGGGGGGATAACTATGGCTACACCTTC

size: NA
J: TRBJ1-1
V: TRBV11-2
D: TRBD1
CDR3: CASSQGVLNTEAFF
DNA: TGTGCCAGCAGCCAGGGGGTTCTGAACACTGAAGCTTTCTTT

size: once
J: TRBJ2-1
V: TRBV6-5
D: NA
CDR3: CASGKRHSYNEQFF
DNA: TGTGCCAGCGGCAAGCGCCACTCCTACAATGAGCAGTTCTTC

size: once
J: TRBJ1-2
V: TRBV4-1
D: TRBD1
CDR3: CASGVTGGTGYTF
DNA: TGCGCCAGCGGGGTGACAGGGGGCACGGGCTACACCTTC

size: NA
J: TRBJ1-2
V: TRBV4-1
D: TRBD1
CDR3: CASSQEGRGSYGYTF
DNA: TGCGCCAGCAGCCAAGAGGGCAGGGGGAGCTATGGCTACACCTTC

size: NA
J: TRBJ1-6
V: TRBV19
D: NA
CDR3: CASSIVMGSSYNSPLHF
DNA: TGTGCCAGTAGTATAGTAATGGGGAGCTCCTATAATTCACCCCTCCACTTT

size: NA
J: TRBJ1-6
V: TRBV4-1
D: TRBD1
CDR3: CASSHGDRGQVSPLHF
DNA: TGCGCCAGCAGCCACGGGGACAGGGGGCAGGTTTCACCCCTCCACTTT

size: NA
J: TRBJ2-7
V: TRBV2
D: TRBD1
CDR3: CASSAPAGTGRSYEQYF
DNA: TGTGCCAGCAGTGCCCCCGCCGGGACAGGGCGCTCCTACGAGCAGTACTTC

size: NA
J: TRBJ2-2
V: TRBV7-3
D: TRBD2
CDR3: CASSRTSGGQTTGELFF
DNA: TGTGCCAGCAGCCGGACTAGCGGGGGTCAAACTACCGGGGAGCTGTTTTTT

size: NA
J: TRBJ1-6
V: TRBV3-1/TRBV3-2
D: NA
CDR3: CASSQTGSPLHF
DNA: TGTGCCAGCAGCCAAACCGGGTCACCCCTCCACTTT

size: NA
J: TRBJ1-2
V: TRBV5-8
D: NA
CDR3: CASSLRSNYGYTF
DNA: TGTGCCAGCAGCTTGCGGTCTAACTATGGCTACACCTTC

size: NA
J: TRBJ1-1
V: TRBV6-5
D: TRBD1
CDR3: CASSYARTGGEAFF
DNA: TGTGCCAGCAGTTACGCCAGGACAGGGGGGGAAGCTTTCTTT

size: NA
J: TRBJ1-2
V: TRBV5-1
D: NA
CDR3: CASSLARVGYTF
DNA: TGCGCCAGCAGCTTGGCCAGGGTTGGCTACACCTTC

size: NA
J: TRBJ2-1
V: TRBV24-1
D: NA
CDR3: CATSEDTLFFF
DNA: TGTGCCACCAGTGAGGACACCCTTTTCTTCTTC

size: NA
J: TRBJ1-5
V: TRBV30
D: NA
CDR3: CAWRPGGGNQPQHF
DNA: TGTGCCTGGAGGCCGGGGGGGGGCAATCAGCCCCAGCATTTT

size: NA
J: TRBJ2-3
V: TRBV7-9
D: NA
CDR3: CASSLHGLPADTQYF
DNA: TGTGCCAGCAGCTTGCACGGACTTCCCGCAGATACGCAGTATTTT

size: NA
J: TRBJ1-1
V: TRBV7-9
D: TRBD1
CDR3: CASSPKGFDRGRGNTEAFF
DNA: TGTGCCAGCAGCCCAAAGGGTTTCGACAGGGGGCGAGGGAACACTGAAGCTTTCTTT

size: NA
J: TRBJ2-3
V: TRBV5-1
D: TRBD2
CDR3: CASSSGTSGGTDTQYF
DNA: TGCGCCAGCAGCTCAGGGACTAGCGGGGGGACAGATACGCAGTATTTT

size: once
J: TRBJ2-1
V: TRBV24-1
D: TRBD1
CDR3: CATSDLSRTGSNEQFF
DNA: TGTGCCACCAGTGATTTATCGCGGACAGGGAGCAATGAGCAGTTCTTC

size: NA
J: TRBJ1-1
V: TRBV5-4
D: TRBD1
CDR3: CASSRTGAYTEAFF
DNA: TGTGCCAGCAGCCGTACAGGGGCGTACACTGAAGCTTTCTTT

size: NA
J: TRBJ1-5
V: TRBV27
D: NA
CDR3: CATPGVSLSNQPQHF
DNA: TGTGCCACCCCGGGGGTATCCCTTAGCAATCAGCCCCAGCATTTT

size: NA
J: TRBJ1-4
V: TRBV19
D: TRBD1
CDR3: CASSQGGGNEKLFF
DNA: TGTGCCAGTAGCCAAGGGGGCGGAAATGAAAAACTGTTTTTT

size: NA
J: TRBJ2-5
V: TRBV6-5
D: TRBD2
CDR3: CASSYFTSGLMGQYF
DNA: TGTGCCAGCAGTTACTTTACTAGCGGCCTGATGGGCCAGTACTTC

size: NA
J: TRBJ1-2
V: TRBV7-9
D: NA
CDR3: CASSLTQNRVKRGYTF
DNA: TGTGCCAGCAGCTTGACACAAAACAGGGTGAAGCGGGGCTACACCTTC

size: NA
J: TRBJ1-2
V: TRBV19
D: TRBD1
CDR3: CASSMGQSRGGYTF
DNA: TGTGCCAGTAGTATGGGACAGTCCCGAGGTGGCTACACCTTC

size: NA
J: TRBJ2-5
V: TRBV4-2
D: TRBD2
CDR3: CASSQMGGAGETQYF
DNA: TGTGCCAGCAGCCAGATGGGAGGGGCCGGGGAGACCCAGTACTTC

size: NA
J: TRBJ2-1
V: TRBV19
D: NA
CDR3: CASSIATNSYNEQFF
DNA: TGTGCCAGTAGTATAGCCACTAACTCCTACAATGAGCAGTTCTTC

size: NA
J: TRBJ1-2
V: TRBV9
D: NA
CDR3: CASSVADSYGYTF
DNA: TGTGCCAGCAGCGTAGCCGACAGCTATGGCTACACCTTC

size: NA
J: TRBJ1-1
V: TRBV21-1
D: NA
CDR3: CASSNRRDRDTEAFF
DNA: TGTGCCAGCAGCAACCGCCGGGACAGGGACACTGAAGCTTTCTTT

size: NA
J: TRBJ2-3
V: TRBV4-1
D: TRBD1
CDR3: CASSQNLRADRVTDTQYF
DNA: TGCGCCAGCAGCCAAAACCTCCGCGCGGACAGGGTCACAGATACGCAGTATTTT

size: NA
J: TRBJ1-1
V: TRBV27
D: NA
CDR3: CASSPGTVNTEAFF
DNA: TGTGCCAGCAGTCCCGGGACTGTGAACACTGAAGCTTTCTTT

size: NA
J: TRBJ1-2
V: TRBV27
D: TRBD1
CDR3: CASSSRTGPYGYTF
DNA: TGTGCCAGCAGTTCTCGGACAGGGCCCTATGGCTACACCTTC

size: NA
J: TRBJ1-6
V: TRBV2
D: TRBD1
CDR3: CASSQGQGYNSPLHF
DNA: TGTGCCAGCAGCCAGGGACAGGGGTATAATTCACCCCTCCACTTT